These T cell receptor beta chains were read from a single sample in a study of T cell clonotyping in hematopoietic cell transplantation. TCRdb's table, derived via immunoSEQ multiplex PCR, lists solely in-frame clones and lacks some. The sample records 50,000 or so clones, about four fifths being singletons. The material sequenced was peripheral blood mononuclear cells, taken before stem cell transplant. The receptors originated from a man aged 60 to 69 with myelodysplastic syndrome. Some clones in this sample may be carry-over from other donors' samples. CDR3s include the opening cysteine and the closing phenylalanine or tryptophan. A D gene is named only where the DNA matches it firmly. Rows give clone size only sometimes, using once, few, many, or a class for an expanded clone.

len	d_gene	j_gene	abundance	v_gene	CDR3aa	CDR3nt
13	.	TRBJ1-4	.	TRBV7-3	CASSLAIGEKLFF	TGTGCCAGCAGCTTAGCCATTGGCGAAAAACTGTTTTTT
15	.	TRBJ1-5	few	TRBV4-2	CASSQGGGGNQPQHF	TGTGCCAGCAGCCAAGGCGGGGGTGGCAATCAGCCCCAGCATTTT
14	TRBD1	TRBJ1-1	.	TRBV5-1	CASRQGEVNTEAFF	TGCGCCAGCCGACAGGGCGAGGTGAACACTGAAGCTTTCTTT
15	.	TRBJ2-3	.	TRBV2	CATEAPGGQTDTQYF	TGTGCCACCGAAGCCCCGGGGGGCCAAACAGATACGCAGTATTTT
12	.	TRBJ1-2	few	TRBV2	CASSQANYGYTF	TGTGCCAGCAGTCAAGCTAACTATGGCTACACCTTC
14	TRBD1	TRBJ2-7	.	TRBV11-2	CASSPMTGTFEQYF	TGTGCCAGCAGCCCCATGACAGGGACCTTCGAGCAGTACTTC
12	.	TRBJ2-2	.	TRBV30	CAWSEPPGELFF	TGTGCCTGGAGTGAGCCCCCCGGGGAGCTGTTTTTT
15	TRBD1	TRBJ2-7	.	TRBV9	CASSVGTGGVYEQYF	TGTGCCAGCAGCGTAGGGACAGGGGGAGTCTACGAGCAGTACTTC
15	.	TRBJ1-1	.	TRBV30	CAWKRFPLLNTEAFF	TGTGCCTGGAAAAGGTTCCCGCTATTGAACACTGAAGCTTTCTTT
13	.	TRBJ2-5	.	TRBV18	CASSASVAETQYF	TGTGCCAGCTCGGCTTCGGTTGCGGAGACCCAGTACTTC
12	.	TRBJ1-2	.	TRBV11-2	CASSLAFMGYTF	TGTGCCAGCAGCTTAGCGTTTATGGGCTACACCTTC
16	.	TRBJ1-5	.	TRBV19	CASHKGGSPPNQPQHF	TGTGCCAGTCATAAGGGCGGCAGTCCACCTAATCAGCCCCAGCATTTT
13	TRBD1	TRBJ1-5	few	TRBV2	CAILKDRGQPQHF	TGTGCCATCTTAAAAGACAGGGGCCAGCCCCAGCATTTT
15	.	TRBJ1-6	.	TRBV19	CASSRGWVSDSPLHF	TGTGCCAGTAGTAGGGGATGGGTGTCGGATTCACCCCTCCACTTT
15	.	TRBJ2-7	.	TRBV19	CASSIGRGRSYEQYF	TGTGCCAGTAGTATAGGGCGCGGCCGCTCCTACGAGCAGTACTTC
16	TRBD1	TRBJ1-4	once	TRBV11-2	CASSHIQGQGLEKLFF	TGTGCCAGCAGCCACATCCAGGGACAGGGACTCGAAAAACTGTTTTTT
13	.	TRBJ2-3	.	TRBV28	CATGARVTDTQYF	TGTGCCACGGGAGCCCGAGTCACAGATACGCAGTATTTT
14	.	TRBJ2-5	.	TRBV6-6	CASSSSRVGETQYF	TGTGCCAGCAGTTCGTCCAGGGTAGGAGAGACCCAGTACTTC
12	TRBD1	TRBJ1-2	.	TRBV5-1	CASGTGNYGYTF	TGCGCCAGCGGGACAGGGAACTATGGCTACACCTTC
14	.	TRBJ1-2	.	TRBV11-2	CASSLDSRRYGYTF	TGTGCCAGCAGCTTAGACAGCCGGAGGTATGGCTACACCTTC
15	.	TRBJ2-7	.	TRBV27	CASSPVKVSSYEQYF	TGTGCCAGCAGTCCCGTGAAGGTTAGCTCCTACGAGCAGTACTTC
15	.	TRBJ2-7	.	TRBV9	CASSIQPGSSYEQYF	TGTGCCAGCAGCATCCAACCCGGGTCATCCTACGAGCAGTACTTC
14	.	TRBJ2-3	.	TRBV7-7	CASSDRVGTDTQYF	TGTGCTAGCAGCGATCGTGTGGGCACAGATACGCAGTATTTT
11	.	TRBJ2-3	once	TRBV19	CASSWGDTQYF	TGTGCCAGTAGCTGGGGGGATACGCAGTATTTT
17	.	TRBJ1-6	.	TRBV4-1	CASSQLDLISYNSPLHF	TGCGCCAGCAGCCAACTGGACCTGATCTCCTATAATTCACCCCTCCACTTT
15	TRBD1	TRBJ2-7	few	TRBV4-3	CASSLGQGAPLEQYF	TGCGCCAGCAGCCTTGGACAGGGGGCGCCTCTCGAGCAGTACTTC
15	TRBD2	TRBJ2-5	.	TRBV11-2	CASSFRGSGEETQYF	TGTGCCAGCAGCTTCCGGGGTAGCGGGGAAGAGACCCAGTACTTC
16	TRBD1	TRBJ1-2	.	TRBV6-6	CASSRDRDRGPYGYTF	TGTGCCAGCAGCCGAGACCGGGACAGGGGACCCTATGGCTACACCTTC
14	TRBD1	TRBJ2-7	.	TRBV6-5	CASRRQGVSYEQYF	TGTGCCAGCAGGCGACAGGGGGTGTCTTACGAGCAGTACTTC
15	.	TRBJ1-2	.	TRBV7-8	CASSSSLLGNYGYTF	TGTGCCAGCAGCTCCTCGCTTCTGGGGAACTATGGCTACACCTTC
16	.	TRBJ2-7	.	TRBV13	CASSLKRLGISYEQYF	TGTGCCAGCAGCTTAAAACGGCTGGGGATTTCCTACGAGCAGTACTTC
16	.	TRBJ1-2	.	TRBV5-1	CASSLGVSNPNYGYTF	TGCGCCAGCAGCTTGGGGGTCTCAAACCCAAACTATGGCTACACCTTC
14	.	TRBJ1-6	few	TRBV7-2	CASSFGVNNSPLHF	TGTGCCAGCAGCTTTGGAGTAAATAATTCACCCCTCCACTTT
14	TRBD1	TRBJ1-3	.	TRBV30	CAWRADRDGNTIYF	TGTGCCTGGAGAGCAGACAGGGATGGAAACACCATATATTTT
13	TRBD1	TRBJ2-1	medium-sized	TRBV7-3	CASSWGQFNEQFF	TGTGCCAGCAGCTGGGGACAGTTCAATGAGCAGTTCTTC
16	.	TRBJ2-5	.	TRBV28	CASSFHGGMRSETQYF	TGTGCCAGCAGTTTCCATGGGGGCATGCGGTCGGAGACCCAGTACTTC
16	TRBD1	TRBJ1-2	.	TRBV5-6	CASSLGGDRGRYGYTF	TGTGCCAGCAGCTTGGGGGGGGACAGGGGGCGATATGGCTACACCTTC
15	TRBD1	TRBJ1-6	.	TRBV5-1	CASSLEGQGVSPLHF	TGCGCCAGCAGCTTGGAGGGACAGGGTGTCTCACCCCTCCACTTT
14	.	TRBJ2-5	.	TRBV9	CASSGRDLQETQYF	TGTGCCAGCAGCGGACGGGACTTGCAAGAGACCCAGTACTTC
14	.	TRBJ1-5	.	TRBV6-5	CASSYERGNQPQHF	TGTGCCAGCAGTTACGAGAGGGGTAATCAGCCCCAGCATTTT
13	.	TRBJ1-2	once	TRBV29-1	CSVLTDTNYGYTF	TGCAGCGTTCTAACAGACACTAACTATGGCTACACCTTC
16	.	TRBJ1-4	.	TRBV19	CASSSRGPASNEKLFF	TGTGCCAGTAGTTCGCGGGGACCGGCCTCTAATGAAAAACTGTTTTTT
14	.	TRBJ2-3	.	TRBV6-6	CASSYPTTSDTQYF	TGTGCCAGCAGTTACCCGACTACTTCGGATACGCAGTATTTT